A selection of T cell receptor beta chains follows, all from one sample in a study of OX40 agonist ivuxolimab in advanced cancers. Here immunoSEQ multiplex PCR was the method, and the copy in TCRdb shows in-frame clones only, minus some. The sample comprises roughly 43,000 clones, 82% of which are singletons, and 1.5% to 2% rests with the top ten. The input for sequencing was CD4+ or CD8+ T cells sorted from blood, taken in a trial of the OX40 agonist ivuxolimab. The receptors derive from an adult with an advanced solid tumor such as melanoma, head and neck, liver or kidney cancer. The CDR3 runs from the conserved cysteine through the conserved F or W. A D gene is named only where the DNA matches it firmly. Some rows have no size entry. The others give once, few or many, or a class for an expanded clone.

size: once
J: TRBJ1-1
V: TRBV9
D: -
DNA: TGTGCCAGCAGCGTAGGGAGTACGGGGGTTGAAGCTTTCTTT
CDR3: CASSVGSTGVEAFF

size: -
J: TRBJ1-6
V: TRBV2
D: TRBD1
DNA: TGTGCCAGCAGAGTGGACAGGTCTTATAATTCACCCCTCCACTTT
CDR3: CASRVDRSYNSPLHF

size: -
J: TRBJ2-6
V: TRBV30
D: -
DNA: TGTGCCTGGAGGCAGATCAACGTCCTGACTTTC
CDR3: CAWRQINVLTF

size: few
J: TRBJ2-5
V: TRBV9
D: -
DNA: TGTGCCAGCAGCGTAGGGACAGTTCAAGAGACCCAGTACTTC
CDR3: CASSVGTVQETQYF

size: -
J: TRBJ2-7
V: TRBV6-1
D: TRBD1
DNA: TGTGCCAGCAGCCCGGACAGGGGAGTCTTAGGAGAGCAGTACTTC
CDR3: CASSPDRGVLGEQYF

size: -
J: TRBJ1-6
V: TRBV27
D: -
DNA: TGTGCCAGCAGTCCTTCCGGGACGATGAATTCACCCCTCCACTTT
CDR3: CASSPSGTMNSPLHF

size: -
J: TRBJ2-7
V: TRBV4-2
D: -
DNA: TGTGCCAGCAGCCAAGGTGCGGCTCTCATCGAGCAGTACTTC
CDR3: CASSQGAALIEQYF

size: -
J: TRBJ1-2
V: TRBV19
D: -
DNA: TGTGCCAGTAGTAATGACTACTATGGCTACACCTTC
CDR3: CASSNDYYGYTF

size: -
J: TRBJ1-3
V: TRBV30
D: -
DNA: TGTGCCTGGATTTGGCGCGGAAACACCATATATTTT
CDR3: CAWIWRGNTIYF

size: -
J: TRBJ2-1
V: TRBV7-2
D: -
DNA: TGTGCCAGCAGCTTACAAGCGGGTTTACGCAATGAGCAGTTCTTC
CDR3: CASSLQAGLRNEQFF

size: -
J: TRBJ1-5
V: TRBV21-1
D: -
DNA: TGTGCCAGCAGCAACCTGGGGCCCGATACCCATCAGCCCCAGCATTTT
CDR3: CASSNLGPDTHQPQHF

size: -
J: TRBJ1-2
V: TRBV6-1
D: TRBD1
DNA: TGTGCCAGCAGCAAACAGGGGAATGGCTACACCTTC
CDR3: CASSKQGNGYTF

size: -
J: TRBJ1-2
V: TRBV10-3
D: -
DNA: TGTGCCATCAGAACAGTCCGGCAGATTGGCTACACCTTC
CDR3: CAIRTVRQIGYTF

size: once
J: TRBJ2-3
V: TRBV5-1
D: TRBD2
DNA: TGCGCCAGCAGCCGTAGCCTAGCGGGGGGCACAGATACGCAGTATTTT
CDR3: CASSRSLAGGTDTQYF

size: -
J: TRBJ1-1
V: TRBV7-2
D: TRBD1
DNA: TGTGCCAGCACCCCCGGGACAGGACCGAACACTGAAGCTTTCTTT
CDR3: CASTPGTGPNTEAFF

size: -
J: TRBJ1-3
V: TRBV11-3
D: -
DNA: TGTGCCAGCAGCTTAGATGGTGGAGGGACGGCTGGAAACACCATATATTTT
CDR3: CASSLDGGGTAGNTIYF

size: -
J: TRBJ2-5
V: TRBV6-5
D: TRBD1
DNA: TGTGCCAGCAGTTACGCTTCGACAGGGTTTGGTCCCCAGTACTTC
CDR3: CASSYASTGFGPQYF

size: -
J: TRBJ2-6
V: TRBV7-3
D: TRBD1
DNA: TGTGCCAGCAGTCTCACAGGGGGCGCTGGGGCCAACGTCCTGACTTTC
CDR3: CASSLTGGAGANVLTF

size: -
J: TRBJ1-4
V: TRBV5-1
D: TRBD1
DNA: TGCGCCAGCAGCTTGGATGGGACAGGGCAATCAAAACTGTTTTTT
CDR3: CASSLDGTGQSKLFF

size: -
J: TRBJ2-4
V: TRBV18
D: -
DNA: TGTGCCAGCTCACCACCGGGGAGGGCCAAAAACATTCAGTACTTC
CDR3: CASSPPGRAKNIQYF

size: -
J: TRBJ2-2
V: TRBV6-1
D: -
DNA: TGTGCCAGCAGTGACAGACTTCACACCGGGGAGCTGTTTTTT
CDR3: CASSDRLHTGELFF

size: medium-sized
J: TRBJ2-7
V: TRBV19
D: -
DNA: TGTGCCAGTAGTATGTTATCAGGAGGCCCCAACGAGCAGTACTTC
CDR3: CASSMLSGGPNEQYF

size: -
J: TRBJ1-2
V: TRBV9
D: TRBD1
DNA: TGTGCCAGCAGCGTCTCATACCGGGACAGGGGGCGAGGCTACACCTTC
CDR3: CASSVSYRDRGRGYTF

size: -
J: TRBJ1-5
V: TRBV11-2
D: TRBD1
DNA: TGTGCCAGCAGTCCTGGACAGGGCGGGAATCAGCCCCAGCATTTT
CDR3: CASSPGQGGNQPQHF

size: -
J: TRBJ2-1
V: TRBV14
D: -
DNA: TGTGCCAGCAGCCAGATCAAGACTAGCTCCTACAATGAGCAGTTCTTC
CDR3: CASSQIKTSSYNEQFF

size: -
J: TRBJ2-5
V: TRBV30
D: -
DNA: TGTGCCTGGAGTGTACTTCGGGGGAACCAAGAGACCCAGTACTTC
CDR3: CAWSVLRGNQETQYF

size: -
J: TRBJ1-3
V: TRBV25-1
D: -
DNA: TGTGCCAGCATGGGGCAGGGAAACACCATATATTTT
CDR3: CASMGQGNTIYF

size: -
J: TRBJ2-1
V: TRBV5-1
D: -
DNA: TGCGCCAGCAGCCCAGACTCGGGGATGGGGAATGAGCAGTTCTTC
CDR3: CASSPDSGMGNEQFF

size: -
J: TRBJ1-4
V: TRBV5-1
D: -
DNA: TGCGCCAGCAGCCCCTCTGAGGGGGGTCGGGGGAGAAAACTGTTTTTT
CDR3: CASSPSEGGRGRKLFF

size: -
J: TRBJ1-1
V: TRBV19
D: -
DNA: TGTGCCAGTATGAGGGGCAGGGCGAACACTGAAGCTTTCTTT
CDR3: CASMRGRANTEAFF

size: -
J: TRBJ1-4
V: TRBV6-5
D: -
DNA: TGTGCCAGCAGTTACGAGACACCCTCAACTAATGAAAAACTGTTTTTT
CDR3: CASSYETPSTNEKLFF

size: -
J: TRBJ2-2
V: TRBV5-1
D: -
DNA: TGCGCCAGCAGCTTTAAGGGCCTGGACACCGGGGAGCTGTTTTTT
CDR3: CASSFKGLDTGELFF

size: once
J: TRBJ2-7
V: TRBV7-2
D: TRBD2
DNA: TGTGCCAGCAGCCCCCGGGTAGCGGGGGAGCAGTACTTC
CDR3: CASSPRVAGEQYF

size: -
J: TRBJ2-1
V: TRBV7-2
D: TRBD1
DNA: TGTGCCAGCAGCACTAGAATAGGGACAGGGGGCTATGAGCAGTTCTTC
CDR3: CASSTRIGTGGYEQFF

size: -
J: TRBJ2-3
V: TRBV5-4
D: TRBD2
DNA: TGTGCCAGCAGCTTGGCGCGCGGGGGGGCGTCGGATACGCAGTATTTT
CDR3: CASSLARGGASDTQYF

size: -
J: TRBJ1-1
V: TRBV7-3
D: TRBD1
DNA: TGTGCCAGCAGCCGCGACAGGGAAGAGAACTCTGAAGCTTTCTTT
CDR3: CASSRDREENSEAFF

size: -
J: TRBJ1-5
V: TRBV4-1
D: TRBD1
DNA: TGCGCCAGCAGCCAACGGACAGGGGACCCCTCGCAGCCCCAGCATTTT
CDR3: CASSQRTGDPSQPQHF

size: -
J: TRBJ1-1
V: TRBV29-1
D: TRBD1
DNA: TGCAGCGTTGACCGACAGGGTGGGTCGGTTTGGAACACTGAAGCTTTCTTT
CDR3: CSVDRQGGSVWNTEAFF

size: -
J: TRBJ1-1
V: TRBV19
D: -
DNA: TGTGCCAGTATGGTTTCCACTGAAGCTTTCTTT
CDR3: CASMVSTEAFF

size: -
J: TRBJ1-6
V: TRBV4-2
D: -
DNA: TGTGCCAGCAGCCAAGAGTCCGGGCAGGGAAATTCACCCCTCCACTTT
CDR3: CASSQESGQGNSPLHF

size: -
J: TRBJ1-1
V: TRBV29-1
D: -
DNA: TGCAGCGTTGCCCGGCAGGGTGGATTAGCTTTCTTT
CDR3: CSVARQGGLAFF

size: few
J: TRBJ1-6
V: TRBV7-8
D: -
DNA: TGTGCCAGCAGCTCATACAGGGACCTTAGTTCACCCCTCCACTTT
CDR3: CASSSYRDLSSPLHF

size: -
J: TRBJ2-2
V: TRBV18
D: TRBD1
DNA: TGTGCCAGCTCACCACCAAGAAGACAGGGAGCCACCGGGGAGCTGTTTTTT
CDR3: CASSPPRRQGATGELFF

size: -
J: TRBJ1-5
V: TRBV4-1
D: -
DNA: TGCGCCAGCAGCCAAGATGGCGGGGAAAATCAGCCCCAGCATTTT
CDR3: CASSQDGGENQPQHF

size: -
J: TRBJ1-2
V: TRBV18
D: -
DNA: TGTGCCAGCTCACCACTGGATAACTATGGCTACACCTTC
CDR3: CASSPLDNYGYTF

size: once
J: TRBJ1-5
V: TRBV6-1
D: -
DNA: TGTGCCAGCAGTGACAGCCCCCCGATCAATCAGCCCCAGCATTTT
CDR3: CASSDSPPINQPQHF

size: once
J: TRBJ2-5
V: TRBV5-4
D: -
DNA: TGTGCCAGCAGCCCTTTGGGCGGGGTACAAGAGACCCAGTACTTC
CDR3: CASSPLGGVQETQYF

size: -
J: TRBJ2-1
V: TRBV10-3
D: -
DNA: TGTGCCATCAGTGACCCATTGAGGAATGAGCAGTTCTTC
CDR3: CAISDPLRNEQFF

size: -
J: TRBJ1-1
V: TRBV19
D: -
DNA: TGTGCCAGTAGTATACGGAGCAGGGACACTGAAGCTTTCTTT
CDR3: CASSIRSRDTEAFF

size: -
J: TRBJ2-1
V: TRBV4-1
D: -
DNA: TGCGCCAGCAGCCAAGCAAGGTCGCCCGTCTTC
CDR3: CASSQARSPVF

size: -
J: TRBJ2-2
V: TRBV19
D: -
DNA: TGTGCCAGTAAGGGGACCTACAACACCGGGGAGCTGTTTTTT
CDR3: CASKGTYNTGELFF